These T cell receptor beta chains were read from a single sample in a study of CD8+ T cells in alopecia areata. The table came from immunoSEQ multiplex PCR; TCRdb's copy has only in-frame clones and leaves some out. In the table there are over 150,000 clones, around three fifths of which are singletons. The sequencing used CD4+ T cells sorted from blood, collected at week 24, from a patient treated with tofacitinib. These TCRs come from a human donor with alopecia areata. Each CDR3 is given with its conserved first and last residue. D genes are given only for firm matches. Only part of the rows carry a size: once, few, many, or a class if the clone is expanded.

V	J	D	size	DNA	CDR3
TRBV10-3	TRBJ2-3	-	-	TGTGCCCTGGGAAGGGAGGCAACAGATACGCAGTATTTT	CALGREATDTQYF
TRBV7-2	TRBJ1-1	-	-	TGTGCCAGCAGCTTAGCAGCAGGGGACACTGAAGCTTTCTTT	CASSLAAGDTEAFF
TRBV25-1	TRBJ1-6	-	-	TGTGCCAGCAGTGAATACGCTAGACCCCTGGCTCCTTCACCCCTCCACTTT	CASSEYARPLAPSPLHF
TRBV28	TRBJ1-1	-	few	TGTGCCAGCAGTTCCCCCCGGCCAGGGGACACTGAAGCTTTCTTT	CASSSPRPGDTEAFF
TRBV18	TRBJ1-2	-	-	TGTGCCAGCTCACCCAATTCGGGGGACGGCTACACCTTC	CASSPNSGDGYTF
TRBV14	TRBJ1-2	TRBD1	few	TGTGCCAGCAGTAGCCTTTCCGGGACAGATAACTATGGCTACACCTTC	CASSSLSGTDNYGYTF
TRBV4-2	TRBJ1-2	-	-	TGTGCCAGCAGCCAAGATCGGTCCAGGGAGGGCTATGGCTACACCTTC	CASSQDRSREGYGYTF
TRBV19	TRBJ1-5	TRBD1	-	TGTGCCAGTAACCCCGGGACAGGGGTTTTCCCCCAGCATTTT	CASNPGTGVFPQHF
TRBV30	TRBJ2-1	TRBD1	-	TGTGCCTGGAGTGTACAGACAGGGGGCGGCAATGAGCAGTTCTTC	CAWSVQTGGGNEQFF
TRBV7-9	TRBJ2-7	-	-	TGTGCCAGCAGCATCACTAACGAGCAGTACTTC	CASSITNEQYF
TRBV4-2	TRBJ2-5	-	-	TGTGCCAGCAGCCAAGATACTAGGGTTGGAGAGACCCAGTACTTC	CASSQDTRVGETQYF
TRBV9	TRBJ1-2	-	-	TGTGCCAGCAACGCCACGGGCGGGGGCGGCTACACCTTC	CASNATGGGGYTF
TRBV30	TRBJ2-2	TRBD1	few	TGTGCCTGGCAGGGGGCGAACGGGGAGCTGTTTTTT	CAWQGANGELFF
TRBV30	TRBJ1-2	TRBD1	-	TGTGCCTGGAGTAGTCCGGGACAGGGTACCTATGGCTACACCTTC	CAWSSPGQGTYGYTF
TRBV30	TRBJ1-6	TRBD1	-	TGTGCCTTCGACAGGGGTAGAAGTAGCTCCTATAATTCACCCCTCCACTTT	CAFDRGRSSSYNSPLHF
TRBV7-9	TRBJ2-7	-	-	TGTGCCAGCAGCTTCCAGGTAGAGCAGTACTTC	CASSFQVEQYF
TRBV4-2	TRBJ2-7	-	-	TGTGCCAGCAGCCAAGATATTTACTACGAGCAGTACTTC	CASSQDIYYEQYF
TRBV6-5	TRBJ1-2	TRBD1	-	TGTGCCAGCAGTTACAGGGACAGCAACTATGGCTACACCTTC	CASSYRDSNYGYTF
TRBV6-6	TRBJ2-5	-	-	TGTGCCAGCAGTTCCGGGACGGAGGTCCCCCAGTACTTC	CASSSGTEVPQYF
TRBV10-3	TRBJ1-4	TRBD1	-	TGTGCCATCAGGGGACAGGGAATGAATGAAAAACTGTTTTTT	CAIRGQGMNEKLFF
TRBV9	TRBJ2-5	-	-	TGTGCCAGCAGCGTAACTCCTATGGGACTTATCCAAGAGACCCAGTACTTC	CASSVTPMGLIQETQYF
TRBV29-1	TRBJ2-1	-	-	TGCAGCGTTTCGCGGGGACGGCCGCCCACCTACAATGAGCAGTTCTTC	CSVSRGRPPTYNEQFF
TRBV30	TRBJ1-2	-	-	TGTGCCTGGATCTCTAAGCGAGCTAACTATGGCTACACCTTC	CAWISKRANYGYTF
TRBV29-1	TRBJ1-2	TRBD1	-	TGCAGCGTTTTGGGAGGCGGGGACAGACGCCACCAAACTAACTATGGCTACACCTTC	CSVLGGGDRRHQTNYGYTF
TRBV7-9	TRBJ1-1	-	-	TGTGCCAGCAGCACCCAACAGGGCCGGGCTTTCTTT	CASSTQQGRAFF
TRBV27	TRBJ1-5	-	once	TGTGCCAGCAGAGCTCTGCGTGGGGGCAGAGACAATCAGCCCCAGCATTTT	CASRALRGGRDNQPQHF
TRBV29-1	TRBJ2-5	-	-	TGCAGCGTTGAAGATCTTCGGGGGCAAGAGACCCAGTACTTC	CSVEDLRGQETQYF
TRBV7-9	TRBJ2-6	-	-	TGTGCCAGCAGCCCCTCCTCGGTAGGGCCTTCTGGGGCCAACGTCCTGACTTTC	CASSPSSVGPSGANVLTF
TRBV4-2	TRBJ1-4	-	-	TGTGCCAGCAGCCAACAACCCGGGACGGTTAATGAAAAACTGTTTTTT	CASSQQPGTVNEKLFF
TRBV4-2	TRBJ2-3	-	-	TGTGCCAGCAGCCAAGAAGGGTTGGGGGCAGGAGATACGCAGTATTTT	CASSQEGLGAGDTQYF
TRBV5-1	TRBJ1-5	-	few	TGCGCCAGCAGCCCCTCGAGTAGGGGTCAGCCCCAGCATTTT	CASSPSSRGQPQHF
TRBV29-1	TRBJ1-1	-	-	TGCAGCGTTGAAGGGCGGGCCACTGAAGCTTTCTTT	CSVEGRATEAFF
TRBV29-1	TRBJ1-2	-	few	TGCAGCGTGGGACCCCGGGCCGTCCCCATCAACTATGGCTACACCTTC	CSVGPRAVPINYGYTF
TRBV6-6	TRBJ2-3	-	few	TGTGCCAGCAGCCAGGACTTGGGGTCAGATACGCAGTATTTT	CASSQDLGSDTQYF
TRBV30	TRBJ2-3	-	-	TGTGCCCTGGTGCGGCGCGGGGGCGCAGATACGCAGTATTTT	CALVRRGGADTQYF
TRBV5-1	TRBJ2-3	-	-	TGCGCCAGCAGCTGGGCTGGGGCAGGGAGCACAGATACGCAGTATTTT	CASSWAGAGSTDTQYF
TRBV15	TRBJ2-5	-	-	TGTGCCACCAGCAGAGGCGGGACGGCAACCGAGACCCAGTACTTC	CATSRGGTATETQYF
TRBV6-5	TRBJ2-2	TRBD2	-	TGTGCCAGCAGTTACCAGCGGGGGGGTACCGCCGGGGAGCTGTTTTTT	CASSYQRGGTAGELFF
TRBV19	TRBJ2-7	TRBD1	many	TGTGCCAGTAGTCCGATATTGGACAGGACAAGAGTGTACTACGAGCAGTACTTC	CASSPILDRTRVYYEQYF
TRBV25-1	TRBJ2-7	-	-	TGTGCCAGCAGGTCGTTGAGTGAGGATACCTCCTACGAGCAGTACTTC	CASRSLSEDTSYEQYF